This is a list of T cell receptor beta chains from one sample in a study of T-cell reconstitution after alpha-beta-depleted transplantation in children. TCRdb re-analysed the PCR reads in MiXCR, keeping a single row per CDR3 protein. Counted here are 300,000 or so distinct CDR3 sequences, approximately 23% occurring once; the ten biggest clones make up roughly 11%. The sequencing here drew on PBMCs, mostly from graft donor cells, taken 180 days after TCRalphabeta/CD19-depleted stem cell transplant. Every receptor here comes from a male patient between 10 and 17 years old who had a stem cell transplant for acute lymphoblastic leukemia, so the T cells may come from the graft donor. The CDR3 runs from the conserved cysteine through the conserved F or W. Each record gives: J gene, V gene, D gene, clone size, CDR3 DNA, CDR3 protein. The D gene is left open where the match is weak. Rows may omit the clone size; those that give it use once, few, many or a size class.

J gene: TRBJ2-3
V gene: TRBV12-3/TRBV12-4
D gene: TRBD2
clone size: few
CDR3 DNA: TGTGCCAGCAGTTTTTTCCTGACTAGCGGGTCATTCACAGATACGCAGTATTTT
CDR3 protein: CASSFFLTSGSFTDTQYF

J gene: TRBJ1-1
V gene: TRBV5-1
D gene: TRBD1
clone size: few
CDR3 DNA: TGCGCCAGCAGCCTGGTTCCGGGACAGATAAACACTGAAGCTTTCTTT
CDR3 protein: CASSLVPGQINTEAFF

J gene: TRBJ2-7
V gene: TRBV5-1
D gene: TRBD2
clone size: many
CDR3 DNA: TGCGCCAGCAGCTGGGAGGGGCGGCACGAGCAGTACTTC
CDR3 protein: CASSWEGRHEQYF

J gene: TRBJ2-3
V gene: TRBV19
D gene: TRBD2
clone size: -
CDR3 DNA: TGTGCCAGTAGTAAACGACTAGCTACCACAGATACGCAGTATTTT
CDR3 protein: CASSKRLATTDTQYF

J gene: TRBJ1-1
V gene: TRBV29-1
D gene: TRBD1
clone size: few
CDR3 DNA: TGCAGCGGTCAGGGGGCAGGTACTGAAGCTTTCTTT
CDR3 protein: CSGQGAGTEAFF

J gene: TRBJ1-3
V gene: TRBV5-1
D gene: -
clone size: -
CDR3 DNA: TGCGCCAGCAGCTTCAGCGGCACCATATATTTT
CDR3 protein: CASSFSGTIYF

J gene: TRBJ2-7
V gene: TRBV18
D gene: -
clone size: -
CDR3 DNA: TGTGCCAGCTCACCCTCCGGGGTCTCCTACGAGCAGTACTTC
CDR3 protein: CASSPSGVSYEQYF

J gene: TRBJ2-1
V gene: TRBV6-1
D gene: -
clone size: -
CDR3 DNA: TGTGCCAGCAACCCCGACGGCACGAGCTCCTACAATGAGCAGTTCTTC
CDR3 protein: CASNPDGTSSYNEQFF

J gene: TRBJ2-7
V gene: TRBV9
D gene: TRBD2
clone size: -
CDR3 DNA: TGTGCCAGCAGCCGCTCGGGAGCTAGCGGTAATAGGTACGAGCAGTACTTC
CDR3 protein: CASSRSGASGNRYEQYF

J gene: TRBJ2-5
V gene: TRBV15
D gene: -
clone size: few
CDR3 DNA: TGTGCCACCAGCATAGCATCCCGAGGGTTTCAAGAGACCCAGTACTTC
CDR3 protein: CATSIASRGFQETQYF

J gene: TRBJ2-1
V gene: TRBV20-1
D gene: -
clone size: many
CDR3 DNA: TGCAGTGCGAAAACAGGGTCCCCCAATGAGCAGTTCTTC
CDR3 protein: CSAKTGSPNEQFF

J gene: TRBJ1-5
V gene: TRBV15
D gene: -
clone size: -
CDR3 DNA: TGTGCCACCAGCAGACAGGGTATAGGCAATCAGCCCCAGCATTTT
CDR3 protein: CATSRQGIGNQPQHF

J gene: TRBJ2-7
V gene: TRBV29-1
D gene: -
clone size: -
CDR3 DNA: TGCAGCGTTGCCGATTACGAGCAGTACTTC
CDR3 protein: CSVADYEQYF

J gene: TRBJ2-3
V gene: TRBV5-1
D gene: TRBD1
clone size: many
CDR3 DNA: TGCGCCAGCAGCCAGACCGGGACAGGGTACCCAGATACGCAGTATTTT
CDR3 protein: CASSQTGTGYPDTQYF

J gene: TRBJ2-3
V gene: TRBV11-1
D gene: -
clone size: -
CDR3 DNA: TGTGCCAGCAGCTTAGCCATACTAGGAGGGCCCCGCACAGATACGCAGTATTTT
CDR3 protein: CASSLAILGGPRTDTQYF

J gene: TRBJ2-7
V gene: TRBV28
D gene: -
clone size: -
CDR3 DNA: TGTGCCAGCAGTGGCTTACAGGCCACTACTTTCTACGAGCAGTACTTC
CDR3 protein: CASSGLQATTFYEQYF

J gene: TRBJ2-7
V gene: TRBV7-2
D gene: TRBD2
clone size: -
CDR3 DNA: TGTGCCAGCAGCTTTTGGCGGGAGAGGAGCGAGCAGTACTTC
CDR3 protein: CASSFWRERSEQYF

J gene: TRBJ1-2
V gene: TRBV4-1
D gene: -
clone size: few
CDR3 DNA: TGCGCCAGCAGCCAAGATCAACCGGGAGTAGGTGGCTACACCTTC
CDR3 protein: CASSQDQPGVGGYTF

J gene: TRBJ2-7
V gene: TRBV3-1
D gene: -
clone size: few
CDR3 DNA: TGTGCCAGCAGCCAGACAGCGTTCCTCTCCTACGAGCAGTACTTC
CDR3 protein: CASSQTAFLSYEQYF

J gene: TRBJ2-1
V gene: TRBV7-6
D gene: TRBD2
clone size: -
CDR3 DNA: TGTGCCAGCAGCTTAGCCCGGACTAGCGGGAGGGACAATGAGCAGTTCTTC
CDR3 protein: CASSLARTSGRDNEQFF

J gene: TRBJ1-5
V gene: TRBV6-1
D gene: -
clone size: -
CDR3 DNA: TGTGCCAGCAGTGCGTCGGGGGGCCATCAGCCCCAGCATTTT
CDR3 protein: CASSASGGHQPQHF

J gene: TRBJ2-7
V gene: TRBV28
D gene: TRBD1
clone size: -
CDR3 DNA: TGTGCCAGCAGCCGCTACGGGACAGGGACCTACGAGCAGTACTTC
CDR3 protein: CASSRYGTGTYEQYF

J gene: TRBJ2-2
V gene: TRBV5-1
D gene: TRBD1
clone size: few
CDR3 DNA: TGCGCCAGCAGCTTGGTGACAGGGTTTGCGAACACCGGGGAGCTGTTTTTT
CDR3 protein: CASSLVTGFANTGELFF

J gene: TRBJ1-5
V gene: TRBV11-2
D gene: -
clone size: -
CDR3 DNA: TGTGCCAGCAGCTTAGTCGGATTCGGACAGCCCCAGCATTTT
CDR3 protein: CASSLVGFGQPQHF

J gene: TRBJ1-6
V gene: TRBV12-3/TRBV12-4
D gene: -
clone size: -
CDR3 DNA: TGTGCCAGCAGTCCCCAACACAGCTCCTATAATTCACCCCTCCACTTT
CDR3 protein: CASSPQHSSYNSPLHF

J gene: TRBJ2-7
V gene: TRBV18
D gene: TRBD2
clone size: few
CDR3 DNA: TGTGCCAGCTCACCCCTAGCGGGGGCCTACGAGCAGTACTTC
CDR3 protein: CASSPLAGAYEQYF

J gene: TRBJ2-4
V gene: TRBV4-2
D gene: -
clone size: -
CDR3 DNA: TGTGCCAGCAGCCAAGAGTTACAGAGAGCCAAAAACATTCAGTACTTC
CDR3 protein: CASSQELQRAKNIQYF

J gene: TRBJ2-7
V gene: TRBV11-2
D gene: -
clone size: few
CDR3 DNA: TGTGCCAGCAGCCCCCCGGGACAAACTAAGCAGTACTTC
CDR3 protein: CASSPPGQTKQYF

J gene: TRBJ2-7
V gene: TRBV20-1
D gene: -
clone size: -
CDR3 DNA: TGCAGTGCTAGAGACCTGACTTTCTCCTACGAGCAGTACTTC
CDR3 protein: CSARDLTFSYEQYF